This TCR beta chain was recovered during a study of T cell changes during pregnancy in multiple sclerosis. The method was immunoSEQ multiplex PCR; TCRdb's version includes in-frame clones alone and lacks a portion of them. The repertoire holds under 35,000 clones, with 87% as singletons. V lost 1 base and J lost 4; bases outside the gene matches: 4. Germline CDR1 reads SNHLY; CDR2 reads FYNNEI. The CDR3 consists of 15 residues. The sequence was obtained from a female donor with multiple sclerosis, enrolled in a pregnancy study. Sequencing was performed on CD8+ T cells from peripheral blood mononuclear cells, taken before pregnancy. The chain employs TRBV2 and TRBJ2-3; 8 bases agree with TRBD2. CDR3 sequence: CASSEGIAGSDTQYF. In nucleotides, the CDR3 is TGTGCCAGCAGTGAAGGGATAGCGGGATCAGATACGCAGTATTTT. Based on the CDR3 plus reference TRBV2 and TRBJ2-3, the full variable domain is EPEVTQTPSHQVTQMGQEVILRCVPISNHLYFYWYRQILGQKVEFLVSFYNNEISEKSEIFDDQFSVERPDGSNFTLKIRSTKLEDSAMYFCASSEGIAGSDTQYFGPGTRLTVL.